The 2 T cell receptor beta chains listed next were all sequenced from one sample in a study of Graves' ophthalmopathy and Graves' hyperthyroidism. Investigators amplified TCR beta CDR3 regions from RNA transcripts. Investigators did first-round RT-PCR with HTBI primers, then second-round multiplex PCR. TCRdb reprocessed the multiplex PCR reads with MiXCR, giving one entry per CDR3 protein. The sample yields around 520,000 distinct CDR3 sequences, 35% to 40% seen once. Sequenced input: peripheral blood or thyroid tissue (not recorded which). The receptors here all came from an adult man with Graves' hyperthyroidism.

At least ten counts were recorded for this clonotype. This chain links TRBV7-9 with TRBJ1-3; D is uncertain. Germline CDR1 SEHNR, CDR2 FQNEAQ (reference sequence). The germline V and J ends were trimmed by 1 base and 2 bases, with 6 bases remaining between them. The CDR3 extends over 14 amino acids. Written as DNA, the CDR3 is TGTGCCAGCAGCTTAGGCGGAGCTGGAAACACCATATATTTT. Amino acids: CASSLGGAGNTIYF. The full variable domain, with the rest looked up from reference TRBV7-9 and TRBJ1-3, is DTGVSQNPRHKITKRGQNVTFRCDPISEHNRLYWYRQTLGQGPEFLTYFQNEAQLEKSRLLSDRFSAERPKGSFSTLEIQRTEQGDSAMYLCASSLGGAGNTIYFGEGSWLTVV.

V and J are TRBV7-6 and TRBJ1-1, with 7 bases matching TRBD1. Losses at the gene ends were 5 bases for V and 0 bases for J; bases not matched to a gene: 6. Germline loops: CDR1 SGHVS, CDR2 FNYEAQ. This CDR3 comprises 15 residues. The CDR3 spells CASSKGQAMNTEAFF. CDR3 nucleotide sequence: TGTGCCAGCAGCAAAGGACAGGCAATGAACACTGAAGCTTTCTTT.